The rows below give T cell receptor beta chains drawn from one sample of a study of T cells after yellow fever vaccination. TCRdb re-derived calls from the 5' RACE reads in MiXCR, one entry per CDR3 protein. The sample consists of approximately 550,000 distinct CDR3 sequences, approximately 21% of them appearing once. The sample was PBMCs, taken 15 days after the yellow fever booster vaccination. The receptors stem from a young man who received the YFV17D yellow fever vaccine. CDR3s include the opening cysteine and the closing phenylalanine or tryptophan. D genes are given only for firm matches. Clone size is given for some rows only: seen once, a few or many times, or a class if the clone is expanded.

TRBJ2-5 TRBV7-7 14 - few CASSRQDGGETQYF TGTGCCAGCAGCAGACAAGACGGCGGGGAGACCCAGTACTTC
TRBJ2-1 TRBV5-1 12 TRBD1 - CASSLAGDRGFF TGCGCCAGCAGCTTGGCTGGGGACAGGGGGTTCTTC
TRBJ1-4 TRBV7-9 14 TRBD1 few CAGSTGGTNEKLFF TGTGCCGGGTCAACAGGGGGCACTAATGAAAAACTGTTTTTT
TRBJ1-6 TRBV5-1 15 TRBD1 - CASSLGTGMNSPLHF TGCGCCAGCAGCTTGGGGACAGGGATGAATTCACCCCTCCACTTT
TRBJ2-3 TRBV12-3/TRBV12-4 15 TRBD2 few CASTKSGSGTDTQYF TGTGCCAGCACCAAAAGCGGGAGTGGGACAGATACGCAGTATTTT
TRBJ1-2 TRBV9 15 - once CASSVEAEAGYGYTF TGTGCCAGCAGCGTAGAGGCAGAGGCGGGCTATGGCTACACCTTC
TRBJ2-1 TRBV27 14 TRBD2 few CASRTLAGANEQFF TGTGCCAGCAGGACTTTAGCGGGAGCTAATGAGCAGTTCTTC
TRBJ2-1 TRBV30 14 - - CAWSVFRSLNEQFF TGTGCCTGGAGTGTTTTTAGGAGCCTCAATGAGCAGTTCTTC
TRBJ2-1 TRBV6-5 15 TRBD1 - CASSYAETGGFEQFF TGTGCCAGCAGTTACGCAGAGACAGGGGGCTTTGAGCAGTTCTTC
TRBJ2-7 TRBV10-3 13 - - CAIRAPGPYEQYF TGTGCCATCAGAGCACCGGGGCCGTACGAGCAGTACTTC
TRBJ1-1 TRBV25-1 14 - once CASTLAGVNTEAFF TGTGCCAGCACTTTAGCAGGGGTGAACACTGAAGCTTTCTTT
TRBJ2-1 TRBV20-1 14 TRBD2 - CSVGTSGAYNEQFF TGCAGTGTGGGGACTAGCGGGGCCTACAATGAGCAGTTCTTC
TRBJ2-5 TRBV19 13 - few CASRGDEWETQYF TGTGCCAGTAGAGGGGATGAGTGGGAGACCCAGTACTTC
TRBJ2-1 TRBV20-1 16 TRBD2 few CSASSTLAGGYNEQFF TGCAGTGCTAGCTCAACTCTAGCGGGAGGGTACAATGAGCAGTTCTTC
TRBJ2-7 TRBV9 13 - - CASSPSPIYEQYF TGTGCCAGCAGCCCGTCCCCGATCTACGAGCAGTACTTC
TRBJ1-1 TRBV6-2/TRBV6-3 11 - few CASVAVFEAFF TGTGCCAGCGTTGCGGTGTTTGAAGCTTTCTTT
TRBJ1-2 TRBV7-8 15 - - CASSLKGQTYYGYTF TGTGCCAGCAGCTTAAAGGGCCAGACGTACTATGGCTACACCTTC
TRBJ2-5 TRBV18 13 - - CASSNRIEETQYF TGTGCCAGCTCAAACAGGATAGAGGAGACCCAGTACTTC
TRBJ2-3 TRBV10-3 13 - - CAISAGTRDTQYF TGTGCCATCAGTGCCGGGACCAGAGATACGCAGTATTTT
TRBJ2-3 TRBV25-1 16 - few CASSPRTPSGTDTQYF TGTGCCAGCAGTCCGCGAACCCCTAGCGGCACAGATACGCAGTATTTT
TRBJ2-3 TRBV5-1 17 - few CASSLLPSGVSTDTQYF TGCGCCAGCAGCCTGCTCCCATCGGGGGTGAGCACAGATACGCAGTATTTT
TRBJ2-3 TRBV6-2/TRBV6-3 14 - few CASKGSLNTDTQYF TGTGCCAGCAAGGGCAGCCTAAACACAGATACGCAGTATTTT
TRBJ2-5 TRBV6-5 17 TRBD2 few CASSYSRSGRAGETQYF TGTGCCAGCAGTTACTCGCGGAGCGGGAGGGCCGGAGAGACCCAGTACTTC
TRBJ2-3 TRBV20-1 14 TRBD1 - CLGTGDATTDTQYF TGCCTAGGGACAGGGGATGCCACGACAGATACGCAGTATTTT
TRBJ2-1 TRBV7-2 13 - few CASSLRWGNEQFF TGTGCCAGCAGCTTAAGATGGGGGAATGAGCAGTTCTTC
TRBJ2-2 TRBV5-1 13 - - CASSLDGFGELFF TGCGCCAGCAGCTTAGACGGCTTCGGGGAGCTGTTTTTT
TRBJ2-5 TRBV7-2 16 - - CASSLFGRGTLETQYF TGTGCCAGCAGCTTATTCGGTCGCGGGACTCTTGAGACCCAGTACTTC
TRBJ2-7 TRBV20-1 14 TRBD2 few CSARSLAGTYEQYF TGCAGTGCTAGAAGCCTAGCGGGAACCTACGAGCAGTACTTC
TRBJ2-4 TRBV9 14 - - CASSTLPDQNIQYF TGTGCCAGCAGCACCCTACCGGACCAAAACATTCAGTACTTC
TRBJ2-1 TRBV12-3/TRBV12-4 14 - few CASSPNGHYNEQFF TGTGCCAGCAGTCCAAACGGACATTACAATGAGCAGTTCTTC
TRBJ2-7 TRBV6-5 15 - few CASSYDRLKIYEQYF TGTGCCAGCAGTTACGACAGACTAAAAATTTACGAGCAGTACTTC
TRBJ1-1 TRBV20-1 12 - - CSATNGVTEAFF TGCAGTGCAACCAACGGGGTTACTGAAGCTTTCTTT
TRBJ1-6 TRBV12-3/TRBV12-4 15 - - CASSGQANYNSPLHF TGTGCCAGCAGCGGACAAGCGAATTATAATTCACCCCTCCACTTT
TRBJ2-3 TRBV15 15 - - CATSRDNGAADTQYF TGTGCCACCAGCAGAGACAATGGGGCGGCAGATACGCAGTATTTT
TRBJ1-6 TRBV20-1 15 - few CSARLRGGVESPLHF TGCAGTGCTAGACTTAGGGGAGGCGTTGAGTCACCCCTCCACTTT
TRBJ2-5 TRBV9 13 TRBD2 few CASSASGMAAQYF TGTGCCAGCAGCGCAAGCGGGATGGCGGCCCAGTACTTC
TRBJ2-3 TRBV12-3/TRBV12-4 14 - - CASSDPKGTDTQYF TGTGCCAGCAGTGATCCCAAAGGCACAGATACGCAGTATTTT
TRBJ2-2 TRBV7-2 17 - - CASSLLLRGANTGELFF TGTGCCAGCAGCTTACTTCTTCGCGGCGCGAACACCGGGGAGCTGTTTTTT
TRBJ2-5 TRBV20-1 11 - - CSADDQETQYF TGCAGTGCTGACGACCAAGAGACCCAGTACTTC
TRBJ2-5 TRBV5-1 14 - few CASSPSTSMETQYF TGCGCCAGCAGCCCATCGACTAGTATGGAGACCCAGTACTTC
TRBJ2-2 TRBV19 15 TRBD2 - CASSLAGADTGELFF TGTGCCAGTAGTCTTGCGGGAGCCGACACCGGGGAGCTGTTTTTT
TRBJ2-3 TRBV20-1 13 - few CSAQGRNTDTQYF TGCAGTGCCCAGGGGAGGAACACAGATACGCAGTATTTT
TRBJ2-3 TRBV10-3 11 - - CASRHTDTQYF TGTGCCAGCCGGCACACAGATACGCAGTATTTT
TRBJ2-2 TRBV9 13 - few CASAEINTGELFF TGTGCCAGCGCTGAAATTAACACCGGGGAGCTGTTTTTT
TRBJ2-7 TRBV4-3 15 TRBD2 few CASSQDPLAGREQYF TGCGCCAGCAGCCAAGACCCTCTAGCGGGTAGGGAGCAGTACTTC
TRBJ2-1 TRBV20-1 15 TRBD2 many CSAPSSGSVDNEQFF TGCAGTGCTCCGTCTAGCGGGAGCGTCGACAATGAGCAGTTCTTC
TRBJ2-7 TRBV20-1 14 TRBD2 - CSAKWSGGSCEQYF TGCAGTGCTAAATGGAGCGGGGGCTCCTGCGAGCAGTACTTC
TRBJ2-3 TRBV20-1 18 TRBD2 - CSASYPHGTSGRADTQYF TGCAGTGCTAGTTACCCCCACGGAACTAGCGGTCGGGCAGATACGCAGTATTTT